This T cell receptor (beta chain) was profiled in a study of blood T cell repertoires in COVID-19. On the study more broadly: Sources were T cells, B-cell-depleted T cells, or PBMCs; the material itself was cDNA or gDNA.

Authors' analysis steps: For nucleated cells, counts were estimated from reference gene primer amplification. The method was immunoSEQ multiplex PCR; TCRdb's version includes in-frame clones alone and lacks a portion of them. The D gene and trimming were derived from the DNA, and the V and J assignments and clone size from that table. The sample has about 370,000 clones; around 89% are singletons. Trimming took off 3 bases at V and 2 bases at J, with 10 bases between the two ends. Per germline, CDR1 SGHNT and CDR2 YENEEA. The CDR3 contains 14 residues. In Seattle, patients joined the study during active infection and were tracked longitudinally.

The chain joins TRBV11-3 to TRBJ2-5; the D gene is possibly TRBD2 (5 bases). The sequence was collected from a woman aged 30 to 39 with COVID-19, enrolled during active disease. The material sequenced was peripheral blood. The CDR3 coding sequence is TGTGCCAGCAGCTTCCTAGCAAAACAAGAGACCCAGTACTTC. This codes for CASSFLAKQETQYF.